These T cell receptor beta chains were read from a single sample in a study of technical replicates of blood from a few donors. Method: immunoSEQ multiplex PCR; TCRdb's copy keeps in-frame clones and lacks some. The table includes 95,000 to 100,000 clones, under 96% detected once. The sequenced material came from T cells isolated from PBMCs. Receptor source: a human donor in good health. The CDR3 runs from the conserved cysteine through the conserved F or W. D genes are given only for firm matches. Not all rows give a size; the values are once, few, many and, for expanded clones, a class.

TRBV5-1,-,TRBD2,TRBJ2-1,CASSPRLAGGNNEQFF,TGCGCCAGCAGCCCAAGACTAGCGGGAGGTAACAATGAGCAGTTCTTC
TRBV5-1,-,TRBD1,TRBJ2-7,CASSLGQGFGEQYF,TGCGCCAGCAGCCTAGGACAGGGCTTTGGTGAGCAGTACTTC
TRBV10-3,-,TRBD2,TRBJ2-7,CAAQAGGISYEQYF,TGTGCCGCTCAAGCGGGAGGGATTTCCTACGAGCAGTACTTC
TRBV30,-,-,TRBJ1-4,CAWSPGKTTPSTNEKLFF,TGTGCCTGGAGTCCGGGGAAAACCACCCCCTCAACTAATGAAAAACTGTTTTTT
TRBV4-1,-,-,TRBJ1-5,CASSQGSREWQPQHF,TGCGCCAGCAGCCAAGGGAGTCGTGAATGGCAGCCCCAGCATTTT
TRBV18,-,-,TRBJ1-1,CASSPVRNTEAFF,TGTGCCAGCTCACCAGTCAGGAACACTGAAGCTTTCTTT
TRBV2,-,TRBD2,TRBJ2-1,CASLYRGGWGFF,TGTGCCAGCCTATACCGCGGGGGGTGGGGGTTCTTC
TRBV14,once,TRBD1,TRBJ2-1,CASSSHRDRNNEQFF,TGTGCCAGCAGCTCGCACCGGGACAGGAACAATGAGCAGTTCTTC
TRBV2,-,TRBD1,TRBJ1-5,CASSRTGLNQPQHF,TGTGCCAGCAGCCGGACAGGGCTCAATCAGCCCCAGCATTTT
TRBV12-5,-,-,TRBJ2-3,CASGLRRTGTERTDTQYF,TGTGCTAGTGGCCTCAGGAGAACAGGGACGGAACGCACAGATACGCAGTATTTT
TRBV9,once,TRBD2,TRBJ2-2,CASSVGTRSISGELFF,TGTGCCAGCAGCGTGGGGACTAGATCGATTTCCGGGGAGCTGTTTTTT
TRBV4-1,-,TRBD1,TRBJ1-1,CASSPGTGGLAEAFF,TGCGCCAGCAGCCCCGGGACAGGGGGCTTGGCTGAAGCTTTCTTT
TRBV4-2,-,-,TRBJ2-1,CASSQDLAEQFF,TGTGCCAGCAGCCAAGATCTAGCGGAGCAGTTCTTC
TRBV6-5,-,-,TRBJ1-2,CASSYSRATHYGYTF,TGTGCCAGCAGTTACTCGAGGGCGACTCACTATGGCTACACCTTC
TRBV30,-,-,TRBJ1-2,CAWSTGYGYTF,TGTGCCTGGAGTACAGGCTATGGCTACACCTTC
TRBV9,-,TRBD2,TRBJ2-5,CASSGAGGPAETQYF,TGTGCCAGCAGCGGTGCGGGAGGGCCTGCAGAGACCCAGTACTTC
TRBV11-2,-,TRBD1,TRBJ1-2,CASSLRTGSNYGYTF,TGTGCCAGCAGCCTAAGGACAGGGTCTAACTATGGCTACACCTTC
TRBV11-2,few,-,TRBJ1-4,CASSFAGEKLFF,TGTGCCAGCAGCTTCGCAGGGGAAAAACTGTTTTTT
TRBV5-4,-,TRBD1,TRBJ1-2,CASSHDRARGYTF,TGTGCCAGCAGCCATGACAGGGCGAGAGGCTACACCTTC
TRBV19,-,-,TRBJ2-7,CASSQDFYEQYF,TGTGCCAGTAGCCAGGATTTCTACGAGCAGTACTTC
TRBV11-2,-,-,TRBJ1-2,CASSLGFRTVYGYTF,TGTGCCAGCAGCTTAGGGTTTAGGACAGTCTATGGCTACACCTTC
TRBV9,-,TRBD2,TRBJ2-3,CASSVGTSGGPTDTQYF,TGTGCCAGCAGCGTAGGGACTAGCGGGGGCCCTACAGATACGCAGTATTTT
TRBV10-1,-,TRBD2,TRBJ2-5,CASSESKAGEETQYF,TGCGCCAGCAGTGAGTCTAAAGCGGGAGAAGAGACCCAGTACTTC
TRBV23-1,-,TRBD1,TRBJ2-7,CASSLPLRQGGEQYF,TGCGCCAGCAGTCTTCCCCTCCGACAGGGCGGCGAGCAGTACTTC
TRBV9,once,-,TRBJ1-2,CASSVSENYGYTF,TGTGCCAGCAGCGTATCCGAGAACTATGGCTACACCTTC
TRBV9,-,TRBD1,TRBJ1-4,CASSGGTARLEKLFF,TGTGCCAGCAGCGGAGGGACAGCGAGGCTGGAAAAACTGTTTTTT
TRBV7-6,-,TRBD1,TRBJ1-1,CASSYRQGRNTEAFF,TGTGCCAGCAGCTACCGACAGGGTCGGAACACTGAAGCTTTCTTT
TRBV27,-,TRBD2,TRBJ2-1,CASSLLAGASYNEQFF,TGTGCCAGCAGTTTACTAGCGGGGGCCTCCTACAATGAGCAGTTCTTC
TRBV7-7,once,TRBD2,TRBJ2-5,CASSLVIGGLAGGETQYF,TGTGCCAGCAGCTTAGTTATTGGAGGACTAGCGGGAGGGGAGACCCAGTACTTC
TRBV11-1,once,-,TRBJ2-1,CASSLNWAGSGRNEQFF,TGTGCCAGCAGCTTAAACTGGGCGGGATCAGGTAGGAATGAGCAGTTCTTC
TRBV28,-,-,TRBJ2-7,CASSLMGQRTYEQYF,TGTGCCAGCAGTTTAATGGGACAAAGAACCTACGAGCAGTACTTC
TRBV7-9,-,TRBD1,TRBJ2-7,CASSIGTGGVYEQYF,TGTGCCAGCAGCATTGGGACAGGGGGCGTGTACGAGCAGTACTTC
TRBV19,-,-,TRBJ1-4,CASNRTPNRWTNEKLFF,TGTGCCAGTAATCGGACTCCCAATCGATGGACTAATGAAAAACTGTTTTTT
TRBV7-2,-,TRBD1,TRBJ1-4,CASRPGTGTNEKLFF,TGTGCCAGCAGGCCCGGGACAGGGACTAATGAAAAACTGTTTTTT
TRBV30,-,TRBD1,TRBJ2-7,CAWSVSTGDEQYF,TGTGCCTGGAGTGTTTCGACAGGGGACGAGCAGTACTTC
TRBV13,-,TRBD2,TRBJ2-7,CASSLRLAPYEQYF,TGTGCCAGCAGCTTAAGACTAGCTCCCTACGAGCAGTACTTC
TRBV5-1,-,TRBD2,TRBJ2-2,CASSLVAGGPFANGELFF,TGCGCCAGCAGCTTGGTGGCGGGAGGGCCGTTCGCGAACGGGGAGCTGTTTTTT
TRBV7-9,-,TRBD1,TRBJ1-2,CASRSQGATGYTF,TGTGCCAGCAGATCACAGGGGGCTACTGGCTACACCTTC
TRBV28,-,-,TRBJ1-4,CASSFVRGEKLFF,TGTGCCAGCAGTTTCGTTCGCGGTGAAAAACTGTTTTTT
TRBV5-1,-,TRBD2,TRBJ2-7,CASSLTSGNIYEQYF,TGCGCCAGCAGCTTGACTAGCGGGAACATTTACGAGCAGTACTTC
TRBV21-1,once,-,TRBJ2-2,CASSIYRSLLGLANLNTGELFF,TGTGCCAGCAGCATTTACAGAAGCCTCCTCGGACTAGCCAATTTAAACACCGGGGAGCTGTTTTTT
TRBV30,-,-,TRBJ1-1,CAWARRGMNTEAFF,TGTGCCTGGGCCCGAAGGGGGATGAACACTGAAGCTTTCTTT
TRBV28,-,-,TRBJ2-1,CASSLPNRDGEQFF,TGTGCCAGCAGTTTACCTAACAGGGATGGGGAGCAGTTCTTC
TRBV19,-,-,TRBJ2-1,CASSPGLFNEQFF,TGTGCCAGTAGTCCGGGACTCTTCAATGAGCAGTTCTTC
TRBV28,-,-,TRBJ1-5,CASSLGQTVQPQHF,TGTGCCAGCAGTCTAGGACAGACCGTTCAGCCCCAGCATTTT
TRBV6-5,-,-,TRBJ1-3,CASSYSSGWAGNTIYF,TGTGCCAGCAGTTACTCATCGGGATGGGCTGGAAACACCATATATTTT
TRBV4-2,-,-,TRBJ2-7,CASSQVGGAGRYEQYF,TGTGCCAGCAGCCAAGTTGGGGGGGCGGGAAGGTACGAGCAGTACTTC
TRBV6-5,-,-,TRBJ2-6,CASSSSSGANVLTF,TGTGCCAGCAGTTCTTCTAGCGGGGCCAACGTCCTGACTTTC
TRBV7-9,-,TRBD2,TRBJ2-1,CASSISGRAYEQFF,TGTGCCAGCAGCATTAGCGGGAGGGCCTATGAGCAGTTCTTC
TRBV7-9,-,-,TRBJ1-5,CASSLGTGSIWQQHF,TGTGCCAGCAGCTTAGGCACAGGTTCAATATGGCAGCAGCATTTT